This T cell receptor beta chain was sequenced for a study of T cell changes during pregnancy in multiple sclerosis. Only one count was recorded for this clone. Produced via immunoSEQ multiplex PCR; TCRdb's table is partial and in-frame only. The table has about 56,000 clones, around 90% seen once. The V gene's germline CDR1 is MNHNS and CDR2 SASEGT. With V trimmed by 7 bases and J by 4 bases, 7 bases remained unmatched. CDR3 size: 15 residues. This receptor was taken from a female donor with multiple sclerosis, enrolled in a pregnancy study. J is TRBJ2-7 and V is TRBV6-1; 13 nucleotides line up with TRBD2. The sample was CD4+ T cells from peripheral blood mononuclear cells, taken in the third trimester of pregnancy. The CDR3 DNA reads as TGTGCCAGCATACTAGCGGGGGGGCCGATGTACGAGCAGTACTTC. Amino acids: CASILAGGPMYEQYF.